This is a list of T cell receptor beta chains from one sample in a study of OX40 agonist ivuxolimab in advanced cancers. Here immunoSEQ multiplex PCR was the method, and the copy in TCRdb shows in-frame clones only, minus some. Here the sample spans 6,000 or so clones, more than 65% being singletons. The sequencing used CD4+ or CD8+ T cells sorted from blood, collected in a trial of the OX40 agonist ivuxolimab. The receptors were sampled from an adult with an advanced solid tumor such as melanoma, head and neck, liver or kidney cancer. The CDR3 runs from the conserved cysteine through the conserved F or W. The order of the fields is D gene, J gene, clone size, V gene, CDR3 protein, CDR3 DNA. A D gene is named only where the DNA matches it firmly. A clone size is listed for some rows: how often the clone was seen (once, few, many), or a class if it is expanded.

>.|TRBJ1-1|.|TRBV27
CASSQQQTNTEAFF
TGTGCCAGCAGTCAACAGCAGACGAACACTGAAGCTTTCTTT
>.|TRBJ2-7|.|TRBV13
CASSTRQTYEQYF
TGTGCCAGCAGCACCCGACAGACCTACGAGCAGTACTTC
>.|TRBJ2-5|once|TRBV4-1
CASSQDLGGLQETQYF
TGCGCCAGCAGCCAAGATCTCGGGGGGCTCCAAGAGACCCAGTACTTC
>TRBD1|TRBJ1-2|few|TRBV7-9
CASQKAGQGDYGYTF
TGTGCCAGCCAAAAGGCGGGACAGGGAGACTATGGCTACACCTTC
>TRBD1|TRBJ2-3|.|TRBV5-6
CASSLGTGLSTDTQYF
TGTGCCAGCAGCTTAGGGACAGGCCTCAGCACAGATACGCAGTATTTT
>.|TRBJ2-3|.|TRBV14
CASSQGGGGFTDTQYF
TGTGCCAGCAGCCAAGGGGGCGGCGGTTTCACAGATACGCAGTATTTT
>TRBD2|TRBJ2-5|.|TRBV2
CASSAGDGGQETQYF
TGTGCCAGCAGTGCGGGAGACGGGGGGCAAGAGACCCAGTACTTC
>.|TRBJ2-7|large|TRBV10-1
CASSETYYAQYF
TGCGCCAGCAGTGAGACCTACTACGCGCAGTACTTC
>TRBD2|TRBJ2-1|.|TRBV11-2
CASSPPGTSARMMFF
TGTGCCAGCAGCCCCCCCGGGACTAGCGCTCGAATGATGTTCTTC
>.|TRBJ2-1|.|TRBV5-1
CASSLSQEQFF
TGCGCCAGCAGCTTGAGCCAAGAGCAGTTCTTC
>TRBD1|TRBJ1-1|.|TRBV4-1
CASSRTWTGENTEAFF
TGCGCCAGCAGCCGGACCTGGACAGGTGAGAACACTGAAGCTTTCTTT
>.|TRBJ1-5|.|TRBV5-6
CASSLAGASNQPQHF
TGTGCCAGCAGCTTGGCCGGGGCTAGCAATCAGCCCCAGCATTTT
>TRBD2|TRBJ2-1|.|TRBV7-2
CASSMLAGGYNEQFF
TGTGCCAGCAGCATGCTAGCGGGGGGTTACAATGAGCAGTTCTTC
>.|TRBJ2-7|.|TRBV27
CASSLSIQPTYEQYF
TGTGCCAGCAGTTTATCGATACAGCCGACCTACGAGCAGTACTTC
>.|TRBJ2-2|few|TRBV5-4
CASSQRDGTGELFF
TGTGCCAGCAGCCAACGGGACGGGACCGGGGAGCTGTTTTTT
>.|TRBJ2-1|.|TRBV11-2
CASSLDLGNEQFF
TGTGCCAGCAGCTTAGATCTGGGGAATGAGCAGTTCTTC
>.|TRBJ2-5|.|TRBV7-9
CASSTPTGYGTQYF
TGTGCCAGCAGCACCCCCACAGGGTACGGGACCCAGTACTTC
>.|TRBJ2-3|.|TRBV15
CATRIRDLSTDTQYF
TGTGCCACCAGAATCCGGGACTTAAGCACAGATACGCAGTATTTT
>TRBD1|TRBJ1-1|.|TRBV5-1
CASRLGQGNTEAFF
TGCGCCAGCAGGTTAGGACAGGGGAACACTGAAGCTTTCTTT
>TRBD1|TRBJ1-4|.|TRBV6-6
CASRTDRAEEKLFF
TGTGCCAGCAGGACGGACAGGGCGGAGGAAAAACTGTTTTTT
>.|TRBJ1-6|.|TRBV5-1
CAVDLGRGSSYNSPLHF
TGCGCCGTCGACCTCGGGAGGGGAAGCTCCTATAATTCACCCCTCCACTTT
>TRBD2|TRBJ2-7|.|TRBV7-3
CASSLYGGGYEQYF
TGTGCCAGCAGCTTATACGGCGGGGGATACGAGCAGTACTTC
>.|TRBJ1-2|.|TRBV7-9
CASSLAGDRSGYTF
TGTGCCAGCAGCTTAGCAGGGGACCGAAGTGGCTACACCTTC
>TRBD1|TRBJ2-1|.|TRBV7-9
CASSFRTGGYTEQFF
TGTGCCAGCAGCTTTCGGACAGGGGGATATACTGAGCAGTTCTTC
>TRBD2|TRBJ2-3|medium-sized|TRBV7-9
CASSPPRGGRDTQYF
TGTGCCAGCAGCCCCCCGCGGGGGGGCCGAGATACGCAGTATTTT
>TRBD1|TRBJ2-2|.|TRBV2
CASRLGQGPAGELFF
TGTGCCAGCAGACTAGGACAGGGGCCGGCCGGGGAGCTGTTTTTT
>.|TRBJ2-7|.|TRBV9
CASSVDSLGTYEQYF
TGTGCCAGCAGCGTAGACTCGTTGGGTACCTACGAGCAGTACTTC
>.|TRBJ1-1|.|TRBV29-1
CSVVLVGLEAFF
TGCAGCGTTGTACTCGTAGGGCTCGAAGCTTTCTTT
>TRBD2|TRBJ2-2|.|TRBV9
CASSPNLGLAYTGELFF
TGTGCCAGCAGCCCTAACTTGGGACTAGCGTACACCGGGGAGCTGTTTTTT
>TRBD1|TRBJ2-7|.|TRBV7-6
CASSRGQGASYEQYF
TGTGCCAGCAGCCGGGGACAGGGGGCCTCCTACGAGCAGTACTTC
>TRBD2|TRBJ2-7|.|TRBV4-1
CASSQSTSGSSYEQYF
TGCGCCAGCAGCCAGTCTACTAGCGGGAGCTCCTACGAGCAGTACTTC
>.|TRBJ1-4|.|TRBV12-5
CASGLGANEKLFF
TGTGCTAGTGGTTTGGGAGCTAATGAAAAACTGTTTTTT
>TRBD2|TRBJ2-7|.|TRBV4-1
CASSQGVAGYYEQYF
TGCGCCAGCAGCCAAGGGGTAGCGGGTTACTACGAGCAGTACTTC
>.|TRBJ1-5|.|TRBV15
CATSTYGVNQPQHF
TGTGCCACCAGCACCTACGGGGTCAATCAGCCCCAGCATTTT
>.|TRBJ2-1|once|TRBV29-1
CSVEDRYNEQFF
TGCAGCGTTGAGGACCGATACAATGAGCAGTTCTTC
>.|TRBJ1-2|.|TRBV27
CASRSRGSVYGYTF
TGTGCCAGCAGATCGAGGGGTTCGGTCTATGGCTACACCTTC
>.|TRBJ1-2|.|TRBV5-4
CASSLDPGTPDNYGYTF
TGTGCCAGCAGCTTGGATCCTGGGACACCCGACAACTATGGCTACACCTTC
>.|TRBJ1-5|.|TRBV5-1
CASSLTGHQPQHF
TGCGCCAGCAGCTTGACAGGGCATCAGCCCCAGCATTTT
>.|TRBJ2-7|once|TRBV5-1
CASSLEQASYEQYF
TGCGCCAGCAGCTTGGAACAGGCCTCCTACGAGCAGTACTTC
>.|TRBJ2-7|once|TRBV4-1
CASSQAFLPDSYEQYF
TGCGCCAGCAGCCAAGCGTTTCTCCCGGACTCCTACGAGCAGTACTTC
>.|TRBJ1-5|.|TRBV19
CASSIDRDQPQHF
TGTGCCAGTAGTATAGATCGGGATCAGCCCCAGCATTTT
>TRBD1|TRBJ1-5|.|TRBV30
CAWSGTGNQPQHF
TGTGCCTGGAGCGGGACAGGCAATCAGCCCCAGCATTTT
>TRBD1|TRBJ1-1|.|TRBV4-1
CASGQGGTEAFF
TGCGCCAGCGGACAGGGGGGGACTGAAGCTTTCTTT
>.|TRBJ1-1|once|TRBV6-4
CASSEQGNTEAFF
TGTGCCAGCAGTGAACAGGGGAACACTGAAGCTTTCTTT
>TRBD1|TRBJ1-1|.|TRBV7-9
CASSSDRGPNTEAFF
TGTGCCAGCAGCTCGGACAGGGGGCCGAACACTGAAGCTTTCTTT
>TRBD1|TRBJ2-7|.|TRBV5-1
CASSPGDRAYEQYF
TGCGCCAGCAGCCCTGGGGACAGGGCTTACGAGCAGTACTTC
>.|TRBJ1-3|.|TRBV27
CAVSAGATGNTIYF
TGTGCAGTTTCGGCAGGGGCGACCGGAAACACCATATATTTT
>.|TRBJ2-2|once|TRBV7-3
CASSFSGLHTGELFF
TGTGCCAGCAGCTTTTCCGGACTTCACACCGGGGAGCTGTTTTTT
>.|TRBJ1-1|.|TRBV19
CASSMSTGVTEAFF
TGTGCCAGTAGTATGAGCACGGGGGTCACTGAAGCTTTCTTT
>.|TRBJ2-1|once|TRBV25-1
CASSEPYNEQFF
TGTGCCAGCAGTGAGCCTTACAATGAGCAGTTCTTC
>.|TRBJ2-7|.|TRBV5-1
CASSLGVGGVRTYEQYF
TGCGCCAGCAGCTTGGGGGTCGGGGGAGTTAGAACCTACGAGCAGTACTTC
>TRBD1|TRBJ2-3|.|TRBV27
CASSLKGAGTDTQYF
TGTGCCAGCAGTTTAAAGGGGGCTGGCACAGATACGCAGTATTTT